These 10 T cell receptor beta chains came from one sample sequenced in a study of shared clonotypes between healthy human individuals. Data came from immunoSEQ multiplex PCR; TCRdb stores just in-frame clones and leaves some out. The data hold about 2,500,000 clones, with just over 90% observed a single time. The sequencing sample was made of naive CD4+ T cells sorted from blood. Subset: CD45RA+ positively selected. These receptors were collected from a young man in good health.

The chain couples TRBV19 to TRBJ1-2, with D uncertain. The CDR3 runs to 13 residues. CDR1 and CDR2 from the germline V gene are LNHDA and SQIVND (reference sequence). Trimming pared 4 bases from V and 6 bases from J, leaving 12 bases between. This CDR3 reads CASSNEVGHGYTF. The DNA of the CDR3 is TGTGCCAGTAGTAATGAGGTGGGCCATGGCTACACCTTC.

The chain carries TRBV13 and TRBJ2-5, with 9 positions matching TRBD2. The germline V gene encodes CDR1 PRHDT and CDR2 FYEKMQ (reference sequence). The J segment lost 7 bases and the V segment lost 4 bases, leaving 19 bases of the junction unmatched. This CDR3 contains 18 residues. CDR3 nucleotide sequence: TGTGCCAGCAGCTCGCGATTAGCGGGAGAGGAGGCCGAAGGGACCCAGTACTTC. Its translation: CASSSRLAGEEAEGTQYF.

The rearrangement joins TRBV10-1 to TRBJ2-2; D is uncertain. Deletions cut 4 bases from V and 5 bases from J, with 20 bases between. This CDR3 has 17 amino acids. CDR1 WNHNN and CDR2 SYGVQD come from the germline V gene (reference sequence). CDR3 coding DNA: TGCGCCAGCAGTGTGAATTCGGTAGAAGCGAGAACCGGGGAGCTGTTTTTT. It is translated as CASSVNSVEARTGELFF.

V and J are TRBV2 and TRBJ2-1, with D possibly matching TRBD1 (6 bases). V gave up 5 bases and J gave up 9 bases, with 14 bases separating them. CDR3 length equals 13 residues. The germline V gene encodes CDR1 SNHLY and CDR2 FYNNEI. CDR3 sequence: CASSQQGWGEQFF. CDR3 nucleotide sequence: TGTGCCAGCAGTCAACAGGGTTGGGGTGAGCAGTTCTTC.

V gene TRBV14 combines with J gene TRBJ1-1; D gene unclear. Per the germline V gene, CDR1 is SGHDN and CDR2 is FVKESK. V lost 0 bases to trimming and J lost 1 base, with 9 bases between them. The CDR3 spans 15 residues. For the CDR3, the DNA is TGTGCCAGCAGCCAAGAAGGGATGAAGAACACTGAAGCTTTCTTT. Encoded protein: CASSQEGMKNTEAFF.

The chain couples TRBV7-3 to TRBJ1-4; D remains unclear. Germline V gene lookup returns CDR1 SGHTA and CDR2 FQGTGA. Trimming took off 4 bases at V and 8 bases at J, with 11 bases between the two ends. This CDR3 is built from 13 residues. The CDR3 sequence is CASSSRTGEKLFF. The CDR3 nucleotides are TGTGCCAGCAGCTCCCGGACCGGGGAAAAACTGTTTTTT.

The chain joins TRBV10-3 to TRBJ2-3; 12 nucleotides line up with TRBD2. Germline V CDR1 and CDR2: ENHRY, SYGVKD. The CDR3 totals 14 residues. V lost 4 bases and J lost 4; bases outside the gene matches: 0. The DNA of the CDR3 is TGTGCCATCAGTGGACTAGCGGGAGCAGATACGCAGTATTTT. It is translated as CAISGLAGADTQYF.

The chain is built from TRBV5-4 and TRBJ2-3; 15 nucleotides align to TRBD2. V was clipped by 3 bases and J by 0 bases; unmatched bases: 5. The CDR3 sequence is 18 residues long. Germline V gene data show CDR1 as SGHNT and CDR2 as YYREEE (reference sequence). The CDR3 sequence: CASSYGLAGGTSTDTQYF. The CDR3 coding sequence is TGTGCCAGCAGCTATGGACTAGCGGGAGGGACTAGCACAGATACGCAGTATTTT.

The rearrangement uses TRBV6-6 and TRBJ2-2; D might be TRBD1 (5 bases). The V gene lost 6 bases and the J gene lost 1 base, with 6 bases spanning the gap. The CDR3 extends over 13 amino acids. CDR1 is MNHNY and CDR2 is SVGAGI in the germline V gene (reference sequence). The CDR3 loop reads CASRDRNTGELFF. The CDR3 DNA reads as TGTGCCAGCAGAGACAGGAACACCGGGGAGCTGTTTTTT.

The chain is built from TRBV11-1 and TRBJ2-1, with no clear D. This CDR3 region has 16 residues. The germline V and J ends were trimmed by 3 bases and 4 bases, with 16 bases remaining between them. The germline gives CDR1 SGHAT, CDR2 FQDESV (reference sequence). In DNA form, the CDR3 reads TGTGCCAGCAGCTTTGGTCCCAGGCAAACGTACAATGAGCAGTTCTTC. It yields the protein CASSFGPRQTYNEQFF.